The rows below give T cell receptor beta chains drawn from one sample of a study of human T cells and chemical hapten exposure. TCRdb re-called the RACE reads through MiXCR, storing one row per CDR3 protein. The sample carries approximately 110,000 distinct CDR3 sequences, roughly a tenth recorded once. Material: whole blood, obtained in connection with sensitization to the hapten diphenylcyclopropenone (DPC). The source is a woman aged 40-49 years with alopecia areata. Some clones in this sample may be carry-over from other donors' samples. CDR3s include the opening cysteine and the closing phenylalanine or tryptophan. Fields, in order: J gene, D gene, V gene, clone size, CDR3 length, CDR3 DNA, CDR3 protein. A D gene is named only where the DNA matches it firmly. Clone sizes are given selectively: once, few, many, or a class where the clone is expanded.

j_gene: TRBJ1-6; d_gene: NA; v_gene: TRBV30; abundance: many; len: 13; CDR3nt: TGTGCCTGGAGTGTACGAGGCGATTCACCCCTCCACTTT; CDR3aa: CAWSVRGDSPLHF
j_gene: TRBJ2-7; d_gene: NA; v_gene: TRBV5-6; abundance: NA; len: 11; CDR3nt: TGTGCCAGCAGCTTTGGTTACGAGCAGTACTTC; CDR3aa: CASSFGYEQYF
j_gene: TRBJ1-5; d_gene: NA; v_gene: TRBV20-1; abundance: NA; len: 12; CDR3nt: TGCAGTGCTAGGGCCTCCTTAGGACCCCAGCATTTT; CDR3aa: CSARASLGPQHF
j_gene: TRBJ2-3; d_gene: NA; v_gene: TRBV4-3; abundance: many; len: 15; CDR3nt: TGCGCCAGCAGTCGAGACCGGGGGGCTGGAGATACGCAGTATTTT; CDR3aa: CASSRDRGAGDTQYF
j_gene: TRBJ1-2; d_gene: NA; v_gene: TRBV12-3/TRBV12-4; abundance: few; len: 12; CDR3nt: TGTGCCAGCAGTTCTCGGGACTATGGCTACACCTTC; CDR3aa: CASSSRDYGYTF
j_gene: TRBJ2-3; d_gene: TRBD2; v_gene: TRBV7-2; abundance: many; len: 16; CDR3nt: TGTGCCAGCAGCTTTTTTTCTAGCGGGGGCACAGATACGCAGTATTTT; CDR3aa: CASSFFSSGGTDTQYF
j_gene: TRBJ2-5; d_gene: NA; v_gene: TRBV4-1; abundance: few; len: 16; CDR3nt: TGCGCCAGCAGCTTGGGGATACAGGTTGGGGGAGAGACCCAGTACTTC; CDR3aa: CASSLGIQVGGETQYF
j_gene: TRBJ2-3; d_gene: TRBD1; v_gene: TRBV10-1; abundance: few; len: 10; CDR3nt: TGCGAGGGACAGGGCGATACGCAGTATTTT; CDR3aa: CEGQGDTQYF
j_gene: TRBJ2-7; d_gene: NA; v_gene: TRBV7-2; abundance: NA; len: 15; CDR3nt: TGTGCCAGCAGTGATGGGGGGGCCGGAACCTACGAGCAGTACTTC; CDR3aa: CASSDGGAGTYEQYF
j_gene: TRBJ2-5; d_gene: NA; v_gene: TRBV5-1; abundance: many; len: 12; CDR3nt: TGCGCCAGCAGCAAGCTCCAAGAGACCCAGTACTTC; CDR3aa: CASSKLQETQYF
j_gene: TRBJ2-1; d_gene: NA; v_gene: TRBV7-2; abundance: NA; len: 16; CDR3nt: TGTGCCAGCAGCCCACTAGGAGGTCGCTCCTACAATGAGCAGTTCTTC; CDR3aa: CASSPLGGRSYNEQFF
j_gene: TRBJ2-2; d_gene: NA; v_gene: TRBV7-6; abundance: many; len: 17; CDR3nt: TGTGCCAGCAGCTTAGCGAGGGAACCAGGCGGTACCGGGGAGCTGTTTTTT; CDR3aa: CASSLAREPGGTGELFF
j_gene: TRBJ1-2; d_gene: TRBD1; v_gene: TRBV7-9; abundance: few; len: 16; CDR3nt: TGTGCCAGCAGCTTAGCCGGACAGGGGTCAAACTATGGCTACACCTTC; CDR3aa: CASSLAGQGSNYGYTF
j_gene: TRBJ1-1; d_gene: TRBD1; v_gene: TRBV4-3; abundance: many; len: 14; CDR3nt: TGCGCCAGCAGCCAAGGACAGGGCGATCATGAAGCTTTCTTT; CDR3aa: CASSQGQGDHEAFF
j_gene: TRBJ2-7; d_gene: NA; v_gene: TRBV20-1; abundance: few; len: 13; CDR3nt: TGCAGTGCTGGCGATCGCAGGACCTACGAGCAGTACTTC; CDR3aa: CSAGDRRTYEQYF
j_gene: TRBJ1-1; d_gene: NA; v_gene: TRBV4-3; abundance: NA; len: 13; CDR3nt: TGCGCCAGCAGCCAAGATGGGAGGCCGGGAGCTTTCTTT; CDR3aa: CASSQDGRPGAFF
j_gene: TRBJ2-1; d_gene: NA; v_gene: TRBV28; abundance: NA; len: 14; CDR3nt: TGTGCCAGCACAAAGGGGCCTAATTACAATGAGCAGTTCTTC; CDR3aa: CASTKGPNYNEQFF
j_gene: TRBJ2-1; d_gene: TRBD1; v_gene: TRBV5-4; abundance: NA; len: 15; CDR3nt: TGTGCCAGCAGCTTGAGACAGGGGGCGTTCAATGAGCAGTTCTTC; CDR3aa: CASSLRQGAFNEQFF
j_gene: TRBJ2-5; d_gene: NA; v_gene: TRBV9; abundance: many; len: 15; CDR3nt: TGTGCCAGCAGCGAGGGCGGAGGAGTTCAAGAGACCCAGTACTTC; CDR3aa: CASSEGGGVQETQYF
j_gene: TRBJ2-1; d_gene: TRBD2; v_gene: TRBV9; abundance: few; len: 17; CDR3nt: TGTGCCAGCAGCGGCAGCGGGAGTCCGAGCTCCTACAATGAGCAGTTCTTC; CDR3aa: CASSGSGSPSSYNEQFF
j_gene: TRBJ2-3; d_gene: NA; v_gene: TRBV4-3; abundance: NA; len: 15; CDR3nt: TGCGCCAGCAGCCAGCGAGGGGGTGTGACAGATACGCAGTATTTT; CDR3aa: CASSQRGGVTDTQYF
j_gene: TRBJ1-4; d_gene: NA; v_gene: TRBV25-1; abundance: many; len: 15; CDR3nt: TGTGCCACCGCTTTAGGGCGCACAACTAATGAAAAACTGTTTTTT; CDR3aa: CATALGRTTNEKLFF
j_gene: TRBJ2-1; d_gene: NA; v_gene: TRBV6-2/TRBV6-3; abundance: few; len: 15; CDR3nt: TGTGCCAGCAGTTCCCGGGGGTACCCCTACAATGAGCAGTTCTTC; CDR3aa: CASSSRGYPYNEQFF
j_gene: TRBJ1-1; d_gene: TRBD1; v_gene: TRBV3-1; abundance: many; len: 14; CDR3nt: TGTGCCAGCAGCCAAAGACAGGGAAGGACTGAAGCTTTCTTT; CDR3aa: CASSQRQGRTEAFF
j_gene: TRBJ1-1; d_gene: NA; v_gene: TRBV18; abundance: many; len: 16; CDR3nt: TGTGCCAGCTCACCGCTGATCGCAGGGGAGAACACTGAAGCTTTCTTT; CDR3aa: CASSPLIAGENTEAFF
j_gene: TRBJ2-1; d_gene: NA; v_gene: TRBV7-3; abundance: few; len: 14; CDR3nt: TGTGCCAGCAGCGTATCGGGACTGTACAATGAGCAGTTCTTC; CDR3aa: CASSVSGLYNEQFF
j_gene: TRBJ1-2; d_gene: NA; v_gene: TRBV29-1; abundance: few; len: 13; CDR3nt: TGCAGCGCCGAGGGCTTCCCAAACCATGGCTACACCTTC; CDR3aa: CSAEGFPNHGYTF